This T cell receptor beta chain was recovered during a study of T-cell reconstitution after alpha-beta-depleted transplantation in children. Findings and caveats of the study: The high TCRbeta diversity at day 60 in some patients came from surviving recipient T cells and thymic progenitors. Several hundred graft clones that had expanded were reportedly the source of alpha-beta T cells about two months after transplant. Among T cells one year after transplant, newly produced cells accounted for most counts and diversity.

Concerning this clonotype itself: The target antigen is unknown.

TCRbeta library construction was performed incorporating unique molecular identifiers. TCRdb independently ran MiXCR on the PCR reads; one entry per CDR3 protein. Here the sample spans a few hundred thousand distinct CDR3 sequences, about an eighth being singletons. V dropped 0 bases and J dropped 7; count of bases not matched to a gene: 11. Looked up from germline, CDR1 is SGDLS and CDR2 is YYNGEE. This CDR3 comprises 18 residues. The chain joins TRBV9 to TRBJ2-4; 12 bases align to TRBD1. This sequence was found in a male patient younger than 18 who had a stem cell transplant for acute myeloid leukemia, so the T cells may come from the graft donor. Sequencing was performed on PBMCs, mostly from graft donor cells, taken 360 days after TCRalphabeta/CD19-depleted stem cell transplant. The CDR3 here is CASSVDPPGTGGANIQYF. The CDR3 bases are TGTGCCAGCAGCGTAGACCCCCCCGGGACAGGGGGCGCGAACATTCAGTACTTC.